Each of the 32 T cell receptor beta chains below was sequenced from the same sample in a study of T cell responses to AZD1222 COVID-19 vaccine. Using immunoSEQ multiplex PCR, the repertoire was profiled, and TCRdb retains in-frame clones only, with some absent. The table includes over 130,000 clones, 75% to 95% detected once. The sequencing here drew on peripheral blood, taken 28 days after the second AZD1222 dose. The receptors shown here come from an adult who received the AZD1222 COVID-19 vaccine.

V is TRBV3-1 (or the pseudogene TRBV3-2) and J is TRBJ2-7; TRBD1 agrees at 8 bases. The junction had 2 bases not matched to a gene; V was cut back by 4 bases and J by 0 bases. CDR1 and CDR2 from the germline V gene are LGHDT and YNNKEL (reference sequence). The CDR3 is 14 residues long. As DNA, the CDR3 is TGTGCCAGCAGCCTCGGACAGGGCTCCTACGAGCAGTACTTC. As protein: CASSLGQGSYEQYF.

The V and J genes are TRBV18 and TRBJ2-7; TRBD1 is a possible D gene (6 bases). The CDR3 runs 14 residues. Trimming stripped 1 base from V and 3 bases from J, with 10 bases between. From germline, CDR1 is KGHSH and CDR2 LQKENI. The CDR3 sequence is CASSPRDTYYEQYF. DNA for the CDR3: TGTGCCAGCTCACCACGGGACACCTACTACGAGCAGTACTTC.

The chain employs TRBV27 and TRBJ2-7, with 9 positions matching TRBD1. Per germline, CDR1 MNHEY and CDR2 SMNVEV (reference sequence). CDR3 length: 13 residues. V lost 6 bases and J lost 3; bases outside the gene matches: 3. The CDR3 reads CASRMTGGYEQYF. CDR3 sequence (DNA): TGTGCCAGCAGGATGACAGGGGGCTACGAGCAGTACTTC.

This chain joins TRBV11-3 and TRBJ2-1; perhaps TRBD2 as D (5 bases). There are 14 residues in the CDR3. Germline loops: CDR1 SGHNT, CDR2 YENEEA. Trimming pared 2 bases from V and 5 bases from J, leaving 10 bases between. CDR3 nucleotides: TGTGCCAGCAGCTTACCTACTAGGAACAATGAGCAGTTCTTC. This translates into CASSLPTRNNEQFF.

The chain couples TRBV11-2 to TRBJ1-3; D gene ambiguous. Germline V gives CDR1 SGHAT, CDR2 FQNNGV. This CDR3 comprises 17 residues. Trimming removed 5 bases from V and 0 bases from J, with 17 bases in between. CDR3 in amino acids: CASSILDGVFSGNTIYF. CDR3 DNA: TGTGCCAGCAGCATACTGGACGGGGTGTTCTCTGGAAACACCATATATTTT.

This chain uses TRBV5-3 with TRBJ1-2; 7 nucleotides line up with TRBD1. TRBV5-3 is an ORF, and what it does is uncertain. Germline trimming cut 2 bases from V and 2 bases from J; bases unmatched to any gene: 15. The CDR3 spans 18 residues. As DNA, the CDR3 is TGTGCCAGAAGCTTTGGTCTTCTACGGGACAGAGTGAACTATGGCTACACCTTC. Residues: CARSFGLLRDRVNYGYTF.

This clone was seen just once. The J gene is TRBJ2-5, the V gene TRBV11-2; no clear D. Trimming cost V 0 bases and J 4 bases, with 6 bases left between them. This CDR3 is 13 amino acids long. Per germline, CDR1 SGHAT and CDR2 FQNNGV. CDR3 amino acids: CASSLDHRETQYF. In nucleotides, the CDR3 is TGTGCCAGCAGCTTAGACCACCGAGAGACCCAGTACTTC.

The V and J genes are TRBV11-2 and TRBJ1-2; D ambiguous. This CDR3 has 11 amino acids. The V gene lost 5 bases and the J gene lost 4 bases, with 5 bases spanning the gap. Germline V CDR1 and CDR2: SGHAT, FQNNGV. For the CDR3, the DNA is TGTGCCAGCAGCCGCTCCTATGGCTACACCTTC. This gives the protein CASSRSYGYTF. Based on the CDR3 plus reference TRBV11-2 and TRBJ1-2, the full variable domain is EAGVAQSPRYKIIEKRQSVAFWCNPISGHATLYWYQQILGQGPKLLIQFQNNGVVDDSQLPKDRFSAERLKGVDSTLKIQPAKLEDSAVYLCASSRSYGYTFGSGTRLTVV.

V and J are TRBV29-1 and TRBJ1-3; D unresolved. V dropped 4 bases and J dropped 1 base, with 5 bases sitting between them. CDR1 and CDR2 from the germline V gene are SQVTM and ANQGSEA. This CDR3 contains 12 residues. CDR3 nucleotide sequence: TGCAGCGTTGCAGTTTCTGGAAACACCATATATTTT. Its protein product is CSVAVSGNTIYF.

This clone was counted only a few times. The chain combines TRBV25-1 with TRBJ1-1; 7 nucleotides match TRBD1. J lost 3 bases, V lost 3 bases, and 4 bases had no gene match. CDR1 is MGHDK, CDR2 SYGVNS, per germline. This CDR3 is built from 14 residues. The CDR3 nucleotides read TGTGCCAGCAGTGAGTCCACAGGGGACACTGAAGCTTTCTTT. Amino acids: CASSESTGDTEAFF.

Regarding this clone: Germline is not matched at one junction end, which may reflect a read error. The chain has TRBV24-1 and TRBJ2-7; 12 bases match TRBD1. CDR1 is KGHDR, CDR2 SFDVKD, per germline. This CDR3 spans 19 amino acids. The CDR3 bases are TGTGCCACCCCCGACCCCGGGACAGGGGGCCCTCCCGACTCCCACGAGCAGTACTTC. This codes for CATPDPGTGGPPDSHEQYF.

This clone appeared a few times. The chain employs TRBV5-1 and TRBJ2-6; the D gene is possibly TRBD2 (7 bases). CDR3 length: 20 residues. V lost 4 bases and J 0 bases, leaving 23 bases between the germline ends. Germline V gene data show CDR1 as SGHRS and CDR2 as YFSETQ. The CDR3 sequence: CASSLPTGRGISSGANVLTF. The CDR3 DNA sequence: TGCGCCAGCAGCCTTCCTACAGGGAGGGGAATATCCTCTGGGGCCAACGTCCTGACTTTC.

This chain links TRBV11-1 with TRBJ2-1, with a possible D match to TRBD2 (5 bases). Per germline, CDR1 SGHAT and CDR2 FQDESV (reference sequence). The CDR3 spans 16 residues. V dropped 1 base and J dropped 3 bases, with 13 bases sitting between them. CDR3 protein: CASSLEGLEGYNEQFF. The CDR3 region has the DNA TGTGCCAGCAGCTTAGAGGGATTAGAGGGCTACAATGAGCAGTTCTTC.

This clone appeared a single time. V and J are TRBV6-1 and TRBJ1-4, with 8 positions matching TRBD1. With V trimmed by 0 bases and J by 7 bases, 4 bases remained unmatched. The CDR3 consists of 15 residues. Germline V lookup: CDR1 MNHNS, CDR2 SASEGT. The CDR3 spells CASSEARQGAEKLFF. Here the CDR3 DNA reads TGTGCCAGCAGTGAAGCGCGGCAGGGGGCTGAAAAACTGTTTTTT.

The CDR3 reads CASSLWGNDNEQFF. The DNA for the CDR3 is TGTGCCAGCAGTTTATGGGGGAACGACAATGAGCAGTTCTTC. This sequence joins TRBV27 and TRBJ2-1; TRBD1 or TRBD2 may be the D gene (5 bases each). The CDR3 has 14 amino acids. Germline CDR1 MNHEY, CDR2 SMNVEV (reference sequence). Trimming removed 1 base at V and 5 bases at J, with 9 bases between.

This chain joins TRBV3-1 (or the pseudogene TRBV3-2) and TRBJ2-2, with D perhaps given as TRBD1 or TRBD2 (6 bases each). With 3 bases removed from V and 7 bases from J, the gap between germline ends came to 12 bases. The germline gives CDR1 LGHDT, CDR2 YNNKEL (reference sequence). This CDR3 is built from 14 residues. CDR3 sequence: CASSHRGGHGELFF. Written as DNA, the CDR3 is TGTGCCAGCAGCCACCGAGGGGGGCACGGGGAGCTGTTTTTT.

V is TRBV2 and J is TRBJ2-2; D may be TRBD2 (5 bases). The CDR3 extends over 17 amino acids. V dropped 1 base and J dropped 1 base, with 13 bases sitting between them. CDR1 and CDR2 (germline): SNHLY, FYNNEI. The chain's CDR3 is CASSEVGVGENTGELFF. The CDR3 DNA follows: TGTGCCAGCAGTGAAGTCGGGGTCGGGGAGAACACCGGGGAGCTGTTTTTT.

DNA for the CDR3: TGTGCCAGCAGCTTAGATCAGGCAGGGACCAACGAGCAGTACTTC. It codes for CASSLDQAGTNEQYF. The J gene is TRBJ2-7, the V gene TRBV11-2; D might be TRBD1 or TRBD2, each matching 5 bases. CDR3 length: 15 amino acids. Germline-derived CDR1 and CDR2 are SGHAT and FQNNGV. V lost 0 bases and J lost 5, with 14 bases in between. Combining the CDR3 with reference TRBV11-2 and TRBJ2-7 gives the whole variable domain EAGVAQSPRYKIIEKRQSVAFWCNPISGHATLYWYQQILGQGPKLLIQFQNNGVVDDSQLPKDRFSAERLKGVDSTLKIQPAKLEDSAVYLCASSLDQAGTNEQYFGPGTRLTVT.

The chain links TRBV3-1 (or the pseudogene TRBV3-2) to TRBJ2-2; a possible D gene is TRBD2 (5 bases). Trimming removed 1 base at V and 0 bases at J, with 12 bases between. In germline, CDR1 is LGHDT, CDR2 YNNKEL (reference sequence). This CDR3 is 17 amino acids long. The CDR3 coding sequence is TGTGCCAGCAGCCAAGGCGGGCTGCACGCGAACACCGGGGAGCTGTTTTTT. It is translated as CASSQGGLHANTGELFF.

The CDR3 DNA follows: TGCGCCAGCAGCCCGGGACTTTCCGGCGAGCAGTACTTC. It encodes CASSPGLSGEQYF. The chain carries TRBV5-1 and TRBJ2-7; perhaps TRBD2 as D (6 bases). The CDR3 runs 13 residues. Trimming stripped 4 bases from V and 6 bases from J, with 14 bases between. CDR1 and CDR2 (germline): SGHRS, YFSETQ.

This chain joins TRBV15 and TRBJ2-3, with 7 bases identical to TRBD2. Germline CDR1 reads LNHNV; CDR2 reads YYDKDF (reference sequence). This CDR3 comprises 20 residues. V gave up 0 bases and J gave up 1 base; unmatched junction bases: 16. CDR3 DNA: TGTGCCACCAGCAGAGATGGCTTGTTGGCGGGAGAAGGGGGCACAGATACGCAGTATTTT. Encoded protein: CATSRDGLLAGEGGTDTQYF. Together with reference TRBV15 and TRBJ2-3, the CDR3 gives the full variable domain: DAMVIQNPRYQVTQFGKPVTLSCSQTLNHNVMYWYQQKSSQAPKLLFHYYDKDFNNEADTPDNFQSRRPNTSFCFLDIRSPGLGDTAMYLCATSRDGLLAGEGGTDTQYFGPGTRLTVL.

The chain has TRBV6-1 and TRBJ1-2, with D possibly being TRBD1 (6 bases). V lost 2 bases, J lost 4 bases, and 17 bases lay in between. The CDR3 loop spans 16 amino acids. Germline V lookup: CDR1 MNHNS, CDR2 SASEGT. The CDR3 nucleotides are TGTGCCAGCAGTGAATTTCAGGACAGAGGTACCTATGGCTACACCTTC. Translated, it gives CASSEFQDRGTYGYTF.

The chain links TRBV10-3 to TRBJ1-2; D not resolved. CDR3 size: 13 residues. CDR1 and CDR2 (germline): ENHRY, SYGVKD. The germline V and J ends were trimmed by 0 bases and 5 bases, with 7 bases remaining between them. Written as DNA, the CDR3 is TGTGCCATCAGTGAGTCGGGATCGTATGGCTACACCTTC. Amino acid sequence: CAISESGSYGYTF.

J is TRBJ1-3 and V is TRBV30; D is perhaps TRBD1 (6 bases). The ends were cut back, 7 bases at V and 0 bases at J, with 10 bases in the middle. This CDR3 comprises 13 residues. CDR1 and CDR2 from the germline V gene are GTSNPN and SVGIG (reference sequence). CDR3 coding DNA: TGTGCCTTCAAGGGGGGCTCTGGAAACACCATATATTTT. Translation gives CAFKGGSGNTIYF.

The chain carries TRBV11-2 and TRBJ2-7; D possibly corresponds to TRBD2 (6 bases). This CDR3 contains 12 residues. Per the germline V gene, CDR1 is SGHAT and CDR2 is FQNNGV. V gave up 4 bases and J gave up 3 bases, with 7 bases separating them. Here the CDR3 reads CASSWDFYEQYF. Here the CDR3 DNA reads TGTGCCAGCAGCTGGGACTTCTACGAGCAGTACTTC.

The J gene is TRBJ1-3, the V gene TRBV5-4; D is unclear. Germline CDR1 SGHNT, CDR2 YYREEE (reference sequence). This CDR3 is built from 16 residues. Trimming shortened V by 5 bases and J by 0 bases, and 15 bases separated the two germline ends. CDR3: CASSYLGVDSGNTIYF. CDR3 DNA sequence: TGTGCCAGCAGTTATCTGGGCGTCGACTCTGGAAACACCATATATTTT. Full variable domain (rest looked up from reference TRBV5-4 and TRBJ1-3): ETGVTQSPTHLIKTRGQQVTLRCSSQSGHNTVSWYQQALGQGPQFIFQYYREEENGRGNFPPRFSGLQFPNYSSELNVNALELDDSALYLCASSYLGVDSGNTIYFGEGSWLTVV.

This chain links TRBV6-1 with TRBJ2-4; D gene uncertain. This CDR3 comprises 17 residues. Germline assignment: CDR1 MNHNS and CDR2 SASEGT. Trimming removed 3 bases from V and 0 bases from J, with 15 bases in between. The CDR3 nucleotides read TGTGCCAGCAGTGATCCCCGCGCGAGCCTAGCCAAAAACATTCAGTACTTC. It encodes CASSDPRASLAKNIQYF.

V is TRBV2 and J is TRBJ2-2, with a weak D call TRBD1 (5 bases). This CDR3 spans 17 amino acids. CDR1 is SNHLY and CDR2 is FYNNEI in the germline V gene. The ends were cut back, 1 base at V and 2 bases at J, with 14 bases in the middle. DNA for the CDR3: TGTGCCAGCAGTGAAGAAGGGGCGCTCGCCAACACCGGGGAGCTGTTTTTT. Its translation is CASSEEGALANTGELFF.

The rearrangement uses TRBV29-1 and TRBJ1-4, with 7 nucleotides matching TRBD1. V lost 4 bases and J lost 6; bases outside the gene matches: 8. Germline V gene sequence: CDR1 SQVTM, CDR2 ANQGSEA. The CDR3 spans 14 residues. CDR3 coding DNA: TGCAGCGTTGGTGGCAGGGGGGAAGATGAAAAACTGTTTTTT. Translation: CSVGGRGEDEKLFF.

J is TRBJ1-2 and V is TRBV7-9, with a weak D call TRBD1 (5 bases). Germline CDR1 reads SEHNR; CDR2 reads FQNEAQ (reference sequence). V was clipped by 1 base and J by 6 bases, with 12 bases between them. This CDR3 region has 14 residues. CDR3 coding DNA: TGTGCCAGCAGCTTAGGGGACCTTGACGATGGCTACACCTTC. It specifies CASSLGDLDDGYTF.

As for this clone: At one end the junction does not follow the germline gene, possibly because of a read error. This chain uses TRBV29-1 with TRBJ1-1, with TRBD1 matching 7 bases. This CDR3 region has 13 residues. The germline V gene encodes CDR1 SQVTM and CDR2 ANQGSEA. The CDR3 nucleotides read TGCAGCGTTGAAGTGGAAGGGGGCGGTCGGCGGTTATTT. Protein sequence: CSVEVEGGGRRLF.

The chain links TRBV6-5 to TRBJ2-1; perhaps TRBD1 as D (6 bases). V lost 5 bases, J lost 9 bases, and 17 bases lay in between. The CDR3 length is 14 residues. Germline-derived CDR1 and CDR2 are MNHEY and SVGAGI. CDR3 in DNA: TGTGCCAGCAGTCCCCTTGTAAGGGGGAGTGAGCAGTTCTTC. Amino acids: CASSPLVRGSEQFF.